A single sample is the source of the 24 T cell receptor beta chains below, sequenced in a study of shared clonotypes between healthy human individuals. Naive CD8 cells comprised CD45RO-negative, CCR7-positively selected cells, excluding terminally differentiated effector memory CD45RA+ cells. Libraries were prepared by immunoSEQ multiplex PCR; TCRdb keeps only in-frame clonotypes and omits some of them. The sample has about 2.1 million clones; about 93% are singletons. Material: naive CD8+ T cells from PBMCs. The origin of the receptors is a man between 18 and 29 years old in good health. Some clones in this sample may be carry-over from other donors' samples.

The chain couples TRBV27 to TRBJ1-1, with no clear D. The V gene lost 3 bases and the J gene lost 3 bases, with 8 bases spanning the gap. CDR3 length: 13 amino acids. The germline V gene has CDR1 MNHEY and CDR2 SMNVEV (reference sequence). The DNA for the CDR3 is TGTGCCAGCAGTTTTAGTACGTACACTGAAGCTTTCTTT. Protein sequence: CASSFSTYTEAFF.

The CDR3 DNA reads as TGCGCCAGCAGCCAAGAGAGGGTTTTAAGTGGGGAAAAACTGTTTTTT. Translation: CASSQERVLSGEKLFF. The gene calls are TRBV4-1 and TRBJ1-4; D ambiguous. The V and J ends lost 0 bases and 8 bases respectively, with 16 bases between them. CDR3 length equals 16 residues. From germline, CDR1 is MGHRA and CDR2 YSYEKL.

The table lists this clone with a count of one. The chain carries TRBV4-3 and TRBJ1-2; D remains unclear. The CDR3 spans 18 residues. Trimming stripped 2 bases from V and 5 bases from J, with 24 bases between. Germline CDR1 is LGHNA and CDR2 is YSLEER. The CDR3 nucleotides read TGCGCCAGCAGCCAAAGTTCTGTTAGTGTCTATCTTGCGTATGGCTACACCTTC. It codes for CASSQSSVSVYLAYGYTF.

The chain employs TRBV30 and TRBJ1-1; D unclear. CDR3 length equals 12 residues. Germline V gives CDR1 GTSNPN, CDR2 SVGIG (reference sequence). V was cut by 0 bases and J by 7 bases, with 9 bases left in between. This chain's CDR3 is CAWSVTAFEAFF. Written as DNA, the CDR3 is TGTGCCTGGAGTGTAACAGCCTTTGAAGCTTTCTTT.

As regards this clone: The sample carries other DNA sequences with the same CDR3. The chain is built from TRBV27 and TRBJ2-5; a possible D gene is TRBD2 (5 bases). V was trimmed by 5 bases and J by 5 bases, leaving 6 bases between them. Looked up from germline, CDR1 is MNHEY and CDR2 is SMNVEV (reference sequence). The CDR3 loop spans 11 amino acids. The CDR3 reads CASSGGETQYF. As DNA, the CDR3 is TGTGCCAGCAGTGGCGGGGAGACCCAGTACTTC.

This chain connects TRBV9 to TRBJ2-1; D is unresolved. The CDR3 loop spans 13 amino acids. Trimming took off 4 bases at V and 10 bases at J, with 15 bases between the two ends. Per germline, CDR1 SGDLS and CDR2 YYNGEE. CDR3 DNA sequence: TGTGCCAGCAGCCCCGAACGAATGGGGGAGCAGTTCTTC. Amino acids: CASSPERMGEQFF.

The rearrangement joins TRBV27 to TRBJ2-7, with D perhaps given as TRBD1 or TRBD2 (5 bases each). Trimming cost V 2 bases and J 2 bases, with 7 bases left between them. Germline V gene sequence: CDR1 MNHEY, CDR2 SMNVEV (reference sequence). The CDR3 extends over 13 amino acids. CDR3 sequence reads: CASSLMGAYEQYF. CDR3 coding DNA: TGTGCCAGCAGTTTAATGGGGGCCTACGAGCAGTACTTC.

V usage is TRBV5-1 and J usage is TRBJ2-7, with D uncertain. Trimming took 0 bases from V and 7 from J, leaving 11 bases between them. The CDR3 spans 13 residues. Per the germline V gene, CDR1 is SGHRS and CDR2 is YFSETQ. The CDR3, as DNA: TGCGCCAGCAGCTTGGTATACGGCAGGGAGCAGTACTTC. The encoded protein is CASSLVYGREQYF.

V usage is TRBV19 and J usage is TRBJ2-7; D gene uncertain. Germline-derived CDR1 and CDR2 are LNHDA and SQIVND (reference sequence). The CDR3 is 12 amino acids. The germline V and J ends were trimmed by 5 bases and 2 bases, with 7 bases remaining between them. In DNA form, the CDR3 reads TGTGCCAGTAGTGATATGACCTACGAGCAGTACTTC. Its translation is CASSDMTYEQYF.

Comment on this clone: Other nucleotide sequences from this sample produce the same CDR3. The chain links TRBV7-2 to TRBJ2-1; unclear D gene. Germline CDR1 SGHTA, CDR2 FQGNSA. CDR3 length equals 12 residues. The V gene lost 4 bases and the J gene lost 6 bases, with 7 bases spanning the gap. The CDR3 sequence: CASSSLGNEQFF. For the CDR3, the DNA is TGTGCCAGCAGCTCCCTAGGCAATGAGCAGTTCTTC.

To note about this clone: Other DNA sequences of this sample code for an identical CDR3. The CDR3 region is CASSVGTGYNEQFF. CDR3 nucleotide sequence: TGTGCCAGCAGCGTGGGGACTGGCTACAATGAGCAGTTCTTC. The V call is TRBV9, the J call TRBJ2-1; D may be TRBD2 (6 bases). The CDR3 runs to 14 residues. The germline V gene has CDR1 SGDLS and CDR2 YYNGEE. V lost 2 bases, J lost 3 bases, and 9 bases lay in between.

V usage is TRBV30 and J usage is TRBJ2-7; D is unresolved. The germline V gene has CDR1 GTSNPN and CDR2 SVGIG (reference sequence). This CDR3 has 11 residues. V lost 5 bases and J 1 base, leaving 6 bases between the germline ends. The CDR3 nucleotides read TGTGCCTGGGGAATGTCCTACGAGCAGTACTTC. Translating gives CAWGMSYEQYF.

This chain uses TRBV5-1 with TRBJ2-3, with 8 bases lining up with TRBD1. Germline CDR1 SGHRS, CDR2 YFSETQ. Trimming took 1 base from V and 2 from J; bases not matched to a gene: 6. This CDR3 spans 16 amino acids. In DNA, the CDR3 is TGCGCCAGCAGCTTGTTAGGACAGGGATACACAGATACGCAGTATTTT. Protein: CASSLLGQGYTDTQYF.

The rearrangement uses TRBV4-2 and TRBJ2-1, with D perhaps TRBD1 (6 bases). CDR3 size: 17 residues. Germline CDR1 reads LGHNA; CDR2 reads YNFKEQ. The V gene lost 0 bases and the J gene lost 7 bases, with 19 bases spanning the gap. The CDR3 spells CASSQDHPAGALNEQFF. The CDR3 DNA reads TGTGCCAGCAGCCAAGATCACCCGGCAGGGGCATTAAATGAGCAGTTCTTC.

J is TRBJ2-1 and V is TRBV5-4; 9 bases are a match to TRBD1. The V gene's germline CDR1 is SGHNT and CDR2 YYREEE (reference sequence). J gave up 5 bases and V 0 bases, and 6 bases lay outside the gene matches. This CDR3 contains 16 residues. The DNA of the CDR3 is TGTGCCAGCAGCTTGGGGGGGACAGGGATCCACAATGAGCAGTTCTTC. It specifies CASSLGGTGIHNEQFF.

The chain couples TRBV20-1 to TRBJ1-2; D ambiguous. The germline V gene encodes CDR1 DFQATT and CDR2 SNEGSKA (reference sequence). The CDR3 is 10 amino acids. The V gene lost 6 bases and the J gene lost 8 bases, with 10 bases spanning the gap. CDR3 loop: CSAAAGGYTF. CDR3 nucleotides: TGCAGTGCCGCCGCGGGGGGCTACACCTTC.

The rearrangement uses TRBV7-9 and TRBJ2-2, with 11 bases identical to TRBD2. This CDR3 is built from 16 residues. The germline CDR1 and CDR2 sequences are SEHNR and FQNEAQ (reference sequence). V trimming: 3 bases; J trimming: 8 bases; junction bases outside the gene matches: 8. The CDR3 spells CASSFGLAGIVGELFF. The CDR3 bases are TGTGCCAGCAGCTTTGGACTAGCGGGCATTGTAGGGGAGCTGTTTTTT.

This clone was found once. This chain connects TRBV28 to TRBJ2-7; 7 nucleotides match TRBD2. V shed 8 bases, J shed 2 bases, and the junction held 3 bases outside the gene matches. CDR3 length equals 12 residues. CDR1 MDHEN and CDR2 SYDVKM come from the germline V gene. The DNA for the CDR3 is TGTGCCAGCCTAGCGGAGCCCTACGAGCAGTACTTC. Translated: CASLAEPYEQYF.

In this sample, this clone turned up once. The chain combines TRBV15 with TRBJ2-1; 10 nucleotides line up with TRBD2. V lost 2 bases to trimming and J lost 9 bases; unmatched junction nucleotides: 10. Looked up from germline, CDR1 is LNHNV and CDR2 is YYDKDF (reference sequence). This CDR3 has 16 amino acids. CDR3 sequence reads: CATSRPPSSGRSEQFF. The CDR3 bases are TGTGCCACCAGCAGACCTCCGAGTAGCGGGAGGAGTGAGCAGTTCTTC.

V and J are TRBV9 and TRBJ1-1, with 7 bases fitting TRBD1. After removal of 4 bases from V and 6 bases from J, the junction contained 9 bases not matched to a gene. This CDR3 comprises 14 residues. Germline CDR1 reads SGDLS; CDR2 reads YYNGEE. The CDR3 DNA reads TGTGCCAGCAGCCCAGGGGGTATCGTCGCTGAAGCTTTCTTT. Protein product: CASSPGGIVAEAFF.

The genes are TRBV7-9 and TRBJ1-1, with D perhaps matching TRBD1 (6 bases). The germline gives CDR1 SEHNR, CDR2 FQNEAQ (reference sequence). Trimming took 6 bases from V and 4 from J, leaving 12 bases between them. This CDR3 has 13 amino acids. CDR3 amino acids: CASRDRQATEAFF. CDR3 sequence (DNA): TGTGCCAGCAGGGACCGACAGGCCACTGAAGCTTTCTTT.

CDR3 loop: CSVFTGTGGNYGYTF. The DNA for the CDR3 is TGCAGCGTCTTTACCGGGACAGGGGGGAACTATGGCTACACCTTC. This rearrangement joins TRBV29-1 to TRBJ1-2, with 11 bases matching TRBD1. The CDR3 runs 15 residues. The V gene end was trimmed by 6 bases and the J gene end by 2 bases; junction bases not matched to a gene: 8. Germline values: CDR1 SQVTM, CDR2 ANQGSEA.

As DNA, the CDR3 is TGTGCCAGCAGTTTATTTCAGCCTAACTATGGCTACACCTTC. The encoded protein is CASSLFQPNYGYTF. V gene TRBV28 combines with J gene TRBJ1-2; D uncertain. The V gene's germline CDR1 is MDHEN and CDR2 SYDVKM. This CDR3 spans 14 amino acids. V was pared by 1 base and J by 0 bases, with 6 bases between.

The chain combines TRBV7-6 with TRBJ2-5; 10 positions agree with TRBD1. The CDR3 runs to 17 residues. Germline-derived CDR1 and CDR2 are SGHVS and FNYEAQ. Trimming took 5 bases from V and 5 from J; bases not matched to a gene: 14. Here the CDR3 reads CASSPLTGGYRQETQYF. CDR3 bases: TGTGCCAGCAGCCCCTTGACAGGGGGCTATCGCCAGGAGACCCAGTACTTC.